The present TCR beta chain was sequenced within a study of CD8 T cells in ankylosing spondylitis. The study's findings and limits: A motif in TCR beta, a set of eight highly homologous variants, appeared characteristic of ankylosing spondylitis blood.

A note on this clonotype: Its antigen is not known.

MiXCR, applied by TCRdb to the 5' RACE reads, yields one record per CDR3 protein. The profile shows about 140,000 distinct CDR3 sequences, approximately 32% of them singletons. Material: synovial fluid, either unsorted or a sorted T cell fraction (not recorded which). This TCR derives from a male donor with ankylosing spondylitis.

This chain's CDR3 is CASRRQDTDTQYF. CDR3 DNA: TGTGCCAGCAGACGACAGGACACAGATACGCAGTATTTT. The rearrangement links TRBV27 to TRBJ2-3; possibly TRBD1 for D (6 bases). V lost 6 bases and J lost 2, with 9 bases in between. The CDR3 consists of 13 residues. Germline assignment: CDR1 MNHEY and CDR2 SMNVEV (reference sequence).